These 19 T cell receptor beta chains were sequenced from one sample in a study of CD8 T cells in ankylosing spondylitis. A single record per CDR3 protein comes from TCRdb applying MiXCR to the 5' RACE reads. This sample carries about 240,000 distinct CDR3 sequences, about 10% of them seen once, and the ten largest clones take about 6.8%. The source material was blood, either unsorted or a sorted T cell fraction (not recorded which). The receptors were gathered from a male donor with ankylosing spondylitis or in good health (not recorded which).

This clonotype came up many times. V gene TRBV6-1 combines with J gene TRBJ2-1; 7 bases fit TRBD2. The CDR3 is 14 residues long. Germline V gene lookup returns CDR1 MNHNS and CDR2 SASEGT. J gave up 5 bases and V 6 bases, and 7 bases lay outside the gene matches. The CDR3, as DNA: TGTGCCAGCAGACCCAACCGGGGGGACAATGAGCAGTTCTTC. As protein: CASRPNRGDNEQFF.

This clonotype appeared many times. The chain has TRBV20-1 and TRBJ2-7; the D gene is possibly TRBD1 (6 bases). Germline V CDR1 and CDR2: DFQATT, SNEGSKA (reference sequence). The V and J ends lost 0 bases and 3 bases respectively, with 24 bases between them. The CDR3 contains 18 residues. The CDR3 region is CSARDEQGLAGPLYEQYF. The CDR3 region has the DNA TGCAGTGCTAGAGACGAACAGGGATTGGCGGGTCCACTCTACGAGCAGTACTTC.

There are many counts of this clonotype. This chain links TRBV10-3 with TRBJ1-6, with 10 positions matching TRBD1. The CDR3 has 14 residues. The germline V gene has CDR1 ENHRY and CDR2 SYGVKD. After removal of 11 bases from V and 3 bases from J, the junction contained 4 bases not matched to a gene. In nucleotides, the CDR3 is TGTGCCTCACGGGACAGGGGCTATAATTCACCCCTCCACTTT. This codes for CASRDRGYNSPLHF.

This clonotype was seen more than once but under ten times. V usage is TRBV5-1 and J usage is TRBJ2-7, with D tentatively TRBD1 or TRBD2 (7 bases each). Per the germline V gene, CDR1 is SGHRS and CDR2 is YFSETQ. V lost 2 bases and J lost 2, with 20 bases in between. This CDR3 is 17 amino acids long. CDR3 sequence reads: CASSFGETGRGTYEQYF. CDR3 nucleotides: TGCGCCAGCAGCTTCGGGGAGACAGGGAGGGGTACCTACGAGCAGTACTTC.

The table lists this clonotype with many counts. The genes are TRBV10-2 and TRBJ2-1; no clear D. This CDR3 spans 15 amino acids. Trimming took off 4 bases at V and 1 base at J, with 11 bases between the two ends. Germline V gene lookup returns CDR1 WSHSY and CDR2 SAAADI. This CDR3 reads CASSVESQSYNEQFF. The CDR3 coding sequence is TGCGCCAGCAGTGTAGAGAGCCAATCCTACAATGAGCAGTTCTTC.

This clonotype was seen at least ten times. The V gene is TRBV5-1, the J gene TRBJ2-3; 7 positions match TRBD2. Germline CDR1 SGHRS, CDR2 YFSETQ. The CDR3 spans 16 residues. V lost 0 bases and J lost 0; bases outside the gene matches: 4. The DNA of the CDR3 is TGCGCCAGCAGCTTGGAGGGACTAAGCAGCACAGATACGCAGTATTTT. This encodes CASSLEGLSSTDTQYF.

This clonotype was counted at least ten times. This chain uses TRBV5-1 with TRBJ1-1, with D unresolved. CDR1 SGHRS and CDR2 YFSETQ come from the germline V gene. CDR3 length: 15 residues. Trimming removed 1 base at V and 0 bases at J, with 10 bases between. The CDR3 bases are TGCGCCAGCAGCTTGTCTCCAGGACTGAACACTGAAGCTTTCTTT. Encoded protein: CASSLSPGLNTEAFF.

This clonotype has a count of ten or more. This chain joins TRBV5-6 and TRBJ1-1; D gene ambiguous. Germline V gene lookup returns CDR1 SGHDT and CDR2 YYEEEE. V gave up 4 bases and J gave up 4 bases, with 8 bases separating them. The CDR3 is 12 amino acids. CDR3 amino acids: CASSDQVTEAFF. The DNA for the CDR3 is TGTGCCAGCAGCGACCAGGTCACTGAAGCTTTCTTT.

The chain is built from TRBV29-1 and TRBJ1-3; D unresolved. Germline-derived CDR1 and CDR2 are SQVTM and ANQGSEA. V gave up 1 base and J gave up 1 base, with 8 bases separating them. The CDR3 is 14 residues long. DNA of the CDR3: TGCAGCGTTGAAGGGAGTTGGTCTGGAAACACCATATATTTT. Amino acid sequence: CSVEGSWSGNTIYF.

This clonotype was observed many times. V and J are TRBV5-1 and TRBJ2-3; 10 bases are shared with TRBD1. CDR1 and CDR2 from the germline V gene are SGHRS and YFSETQ. The CDR3 runs to 15 residues. V lost 2 bases to trimming and J lost 3 bases; unmatched junction nucleotides: 3. CDR3 region: CASSLSGQGTDTQYF. Written as DNA, the CDR3 is TGCGCCAGCAGCTTATCGGGACAGGGGACAGATACGCAGTATTTT. The full variable domain, in which reference TRBV5-1 and TRBJ2-3 provide the parts outside the CDR3, is KAGVTQTPRYLIKTRGQQVTLSCSPISGHRSVSWYQQTPGQGLQFLFEYFSETQRNKGNFPGRFSGRQFSNSRSEMNVSTLELGDSALYLCASSLSGQGTDTQYFGPGTRLTVL.

This clonotype was seen repeatedly, ten times or more. The chain carries TRBV5-1 and TRBJ2-2; 7 nucleotides align to TRBD2. The J segment lost 2 bases and the V segment lost 6 bases, leaving 4 bases of the junction unmatched. There are 14 residues in the CDR3. Germline V gene lookup returns CDR1 SGHRS and CDR2 YFSETQ. CDR3 sequence: CASNSGENTGELFF. CDR3 in DNA: TGCGCCAGCAACAGCGGGGAAAACACCGGGGAGCTGTTTTTT.

The J gene is TRBJ2-5, the V gene TRBV7-9; 7 bases fit TRBD2. The CDR3 sequence is 14 residues long. After removal of 4 bases from V and 4 bases from J, the junction contained 6 bases not matched to a gene. In germline, CDR1 is SEHNR, CDR2 FQNEAQ (reference sequence). The CDR3 sequence: CASSSSGRGETQYF. The CDR3 nucleotides read TGTGCCAGCAGCTCGTCGGGGAGGGGAGAGACCCAGTACTTC.

This clonotype was seen repeatedly, ten times or more. The chain has TRBV18 and TRBJ1-2; D not certain. From germline, CDR1 is KGHSH and CDR2 LQKENI. The CDR3 covers 14 residues. The V end lost 1 base, the J end lost 6 bases, and 12 bases lay between the germline ends. The CDR3 nucleotides are TGTGCCAGCTCACCACGGGCCCAAGGGAATGGCTACACCTTC. It yields the protein CASSPRAQGNGYTF.

This clonotype occurred many times. The chain links TRBV7-9 to TRBJ1-4; D is undetermined. CDR1 SEHNR and CDR2 FQNEAQ come from the germline V gene (reference sequence). Between the trimmed V and J ends, which lost 0 bases and 6 bases, there was a span of 11 bases. This CDR3 region has 15 residues. DNA of the CDR3: TGTGCCAGCAGCTTAGCGTTCAGCGCCGATGAAAAACTGTTTTTT. Its translation: CASSLAFSADEKLFF.

In this sample, this clonotype turned up a few times. The chain has TRBV11-2 and TRBJ2-1; 7 bases fit TRBD2. Trimming took 3 bases from V and 5 from J; bases not matched to a gene: 4. Germline CDR1 reads SGHAT; CDR2 reads FQNNGV. The CDR3 is made up of 14 amino acids. CDR3 nucleotide sequence: TGTGCCAGCAGCTTTTTCGGGGGGAACAATGAGCAGTTCTTC. It specifies CASSFFGGNNEQFF.

Ten or more counts support this clonotype. V is TRBV21-1 and J is TRBJ2-1; the table's TRBD2 call for D was not verified on the DNA. TRBV21-1 is described as a pseudogene. There are 17 residues in the CDR3. The CDR3 DNA sequence: TGTGCCAGCAGCAAAGGGAGTAGCGGGGGCCCTGACGATGAGCAGTTCTTC. It translates to CASSKGSSGGPDDEQFF.

This clonotype was counted between two and nine times. The J gene is TRBJ1-5, the V gene TRBV4-1; weak D call: TRBD1 (6 bases). The V gene lost 4 bases and the J gene lost 6 bases, with 16 bases spanning the gap. The CDR3 has 15 residues. Germline values: CDR1 MGHRA, CDR2 YSYEKL. The CDR3 bases are TGCGCCAGCAGCCCTGGGGTTGGGGGCATTCAGCCCCAGCATTTT. Its protein is CASSPGVGGIQPQHF.

To note about this clonotype: A much larger clone differs from this one at a single base, so this may be a read error. This chain links TRBV29-1 with TRBJ2-6; D might be TRBD2 (6 bases). Looked up from germline, CDR1 is SQVTM and CDR2 is ANQGSEA. The CDR3 is made up of 15 amino acids. CDR3 in DNA: TGCAGCGTTGTTATTACGGGAGTTGGGGCCAACGTCCTGGCTTTC. Its translation is CSVVITGVGANVLAF.

This chain uses TRBV11-3 with TRBJ2-2; no clear D gene. The CDR3 spans 14 residues. Germline V lookup: CDR1 SGHNT, CDR2 YENEEA. V was trimmed by 3 bases and J by 5 bases, leaving 10 bases between them. For the CDR3, the DNA is TGTGCCAGCAGCTTTCGTGCCGGGACCGGGGAGCTGTTTTTT. Translating gives CASSFRAGTGELFF. The full variable domain, rest sourced from reference TRBV11-3 and TRBJ2-2, is EAGVVQSPRYKIIEKKQPVAFWCNPISGHNTLYWYLQNLGQGPELLIRYENEEAVDDSQLPKDRFSAERLKGVDSTLKIQPAELGDSAVYLCASSFRAGTGELFFGEGSRLTVL.